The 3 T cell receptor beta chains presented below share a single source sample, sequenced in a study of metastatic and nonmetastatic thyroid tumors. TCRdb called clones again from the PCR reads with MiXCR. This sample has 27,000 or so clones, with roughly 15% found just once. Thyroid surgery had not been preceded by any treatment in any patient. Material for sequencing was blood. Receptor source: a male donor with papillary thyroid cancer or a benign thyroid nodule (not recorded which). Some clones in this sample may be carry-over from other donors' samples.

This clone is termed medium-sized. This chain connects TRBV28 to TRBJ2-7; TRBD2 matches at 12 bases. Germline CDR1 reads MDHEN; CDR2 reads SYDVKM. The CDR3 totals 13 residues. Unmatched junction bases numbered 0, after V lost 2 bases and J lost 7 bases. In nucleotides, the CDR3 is TGTGCCAGCAGTTTAGGACTAGCGGGGGAGCAGTACTTC. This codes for CASSLGLAGEQYF.

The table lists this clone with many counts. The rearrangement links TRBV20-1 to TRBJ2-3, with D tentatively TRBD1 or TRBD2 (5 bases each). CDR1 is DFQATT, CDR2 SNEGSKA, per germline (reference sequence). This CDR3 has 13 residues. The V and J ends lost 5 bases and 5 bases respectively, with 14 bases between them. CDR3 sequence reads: CSAHPTGGDTQYF. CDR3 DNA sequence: TGCAGTGCTCACCCTACTGGGGGAGATACGCAGTATTTT.

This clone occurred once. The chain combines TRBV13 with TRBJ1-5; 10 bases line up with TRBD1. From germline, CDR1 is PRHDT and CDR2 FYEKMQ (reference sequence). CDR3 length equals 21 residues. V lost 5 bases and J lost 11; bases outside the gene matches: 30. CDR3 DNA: TGTGCCAGCAGCCCATCGGAGGGACAGGGGAGCTATAGCAATCAGCCCCAGTCCCAGCATTTT. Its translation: CASSPSEGQGSYSNQPQSQHF. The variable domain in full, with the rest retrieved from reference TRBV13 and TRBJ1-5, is AAGVIQSPRHLIKEKRETATLKCYPIPRHDTVYWYQQGPGQDPQFLISFYEKMQSDKGSIPDRFSAQQFSDYHSELNMSSLELGDSALYFCASSPSEGQGSYSNQPQSQHFGDGTRLSIL.